The 12 T cell receptor beta chains in this list originate from one sample, sequenced in a study of shared clonotypes between healthy human individuals. Measured with immunoSEQ multiplex PCR; TCRdb has only the in-frame clones, and not every one. The sample holds about 460,000 clones, around 77% seen once. The sequencing input was PBMCs. Every receptor here comes from a woman in her forties in good health. Some clones in this sample may be carry-over from other donors' samples.

Note on this clone: A much larger clonotype is one base distant, so this may be a read error. The sample contains more than one DNA sequence encoding this CDR3. The CDR3 is CASSRSSYEQYF. In nucleotides, the CDR3 is TGTGCCAGCAGTCGGAGCTCCTACGAGCAGTACTTC. This chain links TRBV2 with TRBJ2-7; no definite D call. The CDR3 has 12 residues. Germline V gene sequence: CDR1 SNHLY, CDR2 FYNNEI. V was shortened by 5 bases and J by 0 bases, with 5 bases between the two germline ends.

A few counts support this clone. Given a far larger clone just one base away, this is likely a sequencing read error. The rearrangement uses TRBV4-2 and TRBJ2-7; 9 bases agree with TRBD1. This CDR3 has 15 residues. The germline V gene has CDR1 LGHNA and CDR2 YNFKEQ. J was trimmed by 7 bases and V by 8 bases; bases with no gene match: 15. The CDR3: CASGTRDREGREQYF. The DNA of the CDR3 is TGTGCCAGCGGCACCCGGGACAGGGAAGGGCGGGAGCAGTACTTC.

The V call is TRBV7-3, the J call TRBJ2-5; no definite D call. This CDR3 has 15 residues. The germline gives CDR1 SGHTA, CDR2 FQGTGA. Deletions cut 2 bases from V and 2 bases from J, with 12 bases between. The CDR3 DNA follows: TGTGCCAGCAGCTTAGTATCGACCCCACAAGAGACCCAGTACTTC. It specifies CASSLVSTPQETQYF.

Notes on this clone: A far bigger clonotype differs at one base, so this is likely a read error. This chain joins TRBV20-1 and TRBJ2-1, with D hard to call. Germline-derived CDR1 and CDR2 are DFQATT and SNEGSKA (reference sequence). This CDR3 region has 11 residues. CDR3 in amino acids: CSAQNYNEQLF. The DNA for the CDR3 is TGCAGTGCTCAAAACTACAATGAGCAGCTCTTC.

The chain couples TRBV29-1 to TRBJ1-5; D is possibly TRBD1 (5 bases). This CDR3 is 13 amino acids long. Trimming pared 4 bases from V and 5 bases from J, leaving 12 bases between. Germline assignment: CDR1 SQVTM and CDR2 ANQGSEA. The CDR3 DNA is TGCAGCGTTGCAAGGGGAATGGATCAGCCCCAGCATTTT. It codes for CSVARGMDQPQHF.

The rearrangement uses TRBV7-2 and TRBJ1-3; the D is unclear. Trimming removed 6 bases at V and 0 bases at J, with 12 bases between. The germline V gene has CDR1 SGHTA and CDR2 FQGNSA. The CDR3 runs to 15 residues. This chain's CDR3 is CASSSDSSSGNTIYF. In DNA, the CDR3 is TGTGCCAGCAGTTCTGACTCCAGCTCTGGAAACACCATATATTTT.

For this clone: A far larger clone differs by one base, so this is likely a read error. Other nucleotide sequences in the sample specify the same CDR3. J is TRBJ1-2 and V is TRBV19, with TRBD1 matching 7 bases. Germline values: CDR1 LNHDA, CDR2 SQIVND (reference sequence). The CDR3 is 16 amino acids. The CDR3 loop reads CASRPVRDRDNYGYTF. CDR3 nucleotide sequence: TGCGCCAGTAGGCCTGTGCGGGACAGAGACAACTATGGCTACACCTTC.

V gene TRBV29-1 combines with J gene TRBJ2-5; 10 bases agree with TRBD2. Germline CDR1 SQVTM, CDR2 ANQGSEA. Trimming removed 6 bases from V and 5 bases from J; junction bases left unmatched: 12. The CDR3 totals 15 residues. The CDR3 sequence: CSVGASGSILETQYF. In nucleotides, the CDR3 is TGCAGCGTGGGGGCTAGCGGGAGTATTTTGGAGACCCAGTACTTC. The whole variable domain, filled in from reference TRBV29-1 and TRBJ2-5, reads SAVISQKPSRDICQRGTSLTIQCQVDSQVTMMFWYRQQPGQSLTLIATANQGSEATYESGFVIDKFPISRPNLTFSTLTVSNMSPEDSSIYLCSVGASGSILETQYFGPGTRLLVL.

In this sample, this clone turned up once. One base separates it from a far larger clone, so it is likely a read error. The chain's CDR3 is CAWSVRVNQPRHF. In DNA form, the CDR3 reads TGTGCCTGGAGTGTACGGGTCAATCAGCCCCGGCATTTT. The chain is built from TRBV30 and TRBJ1-5, with no clear D. The CDR3 totals 13 residues. The germline V gene has CDR1 GTSNPN and CDR2 SVGIG (reference sequence).

The rearrangement links TRBV30 to TRBJ1-1; the D is unclear. The V gene lost 4 bases and the J gene lost 7 bases, with 10 bases spanning the gap. The CDR3 contains 11 residues. From germline, CDR1 is GTSNPN and CDR2 SVGIG (reference sequence). CDR3 in amino acids: CAWTPKGEAFF. CDR3 DNA sequence: TGTGCCTGGACCCCGAAAGGTGAAGCTTTCTTT. Combining the CDR3 with reference TRBV30 and TRBJ1-1 gives the whole variable domain SQTIHQWPATLVQPVGSPLSLECTVEGTSNPNLYWYRQAAGRGLQLLFYSVGIGQISSEVPQNLSASRPQDRQFILSSKKLLLSDSGFYLCAWTPKGEAFFGQGTRLTVV.

As to this clone: This likely reflects a read error, since a far larger clone is one base away. The same CDR3 can be traced to other DNA sequences in this sample. The chain uses TRBV30 and TRBJ1-2; D is undetermined. The germline V gene has CDR1 GTSNPN and CDR2 SVGIG (reference sequence). The CDR3 sequence is 15 residues long. CDR3 nucleotides: TGCGCCTGCCTCTGGGGTTCCGGGGAAGTCCATGGCTACACCTTC. Its translation: CACLWGSGEVHGYTF.

V is TRBV30 and J is TRBJ1-3; D perhaps matches TRBD1 (5 bases). CDR1 is GTSNPN and CDR2 is SVGIG in the germline V gene (reference sequence). V lost 4 bases and J 4 bases, leaving 11 bases between the germline ends. The CDR3 runs to 13 residues. This CDR3 is CAWKTDLGNTIYF. For the CDR3, the DNA is TGTGCCTGGAAGACAGATTTGGGAAACACCATATATTTT.